This T cell receptor beta chain was sequenced for a study of blood T cell repertoires in COVID-19. Across the whole study: Sites in the United States, Italy and Spain provided acute and convalescent COVID-19 samples. Sample material is recorded as cDNA or gDNA derived from T cells, B-cell-depleted T cells, or PBMCs.

Original data processing: Amplifying reference gene primers gave estimates of nucleated cell counts. Method: immunoSEQ multiplex PCR; TCRdb's copy keeps in-frame clones and lacks some. The DNA gave D and trimming, while V, J and clone size come from that table. The table lists some 220,000 clones, roughly 85% of them singletons. Recruited during active infection, patients (from Seattle) were subsequently followed longitudinally. The germline CDR1 and CDR2 sequences are SGHRS and YFSETQ. Trimming took 2 bases from V and 8 from J; bases not matched to a gene: 13. CDR3 length: 16 residues. The sample holds one count of this clone.

The sequence derives from a woman in her 70s with COVID-19, enrolled during active disease. The sample taken for sequencing was peripheral blood. The V and J genes are TRBV5-1 and TRBJ1-2, with TRBD1 matching 9 bases. CDR3 protein: CASSLQAGTGISGYTF. CDR3 DNA: TGCGCCAGCAGCTTACAAGCCGGGACAGGGATATCGGGCTACACCTTC. The entire variable domain, with the rest obtained from reference TRBV5-1 and TRBJ1-2, is as follows: KAGVTQTPRYLIKTRGQQVTLSCSPISGHRSVSWYQQTPGQGLQFLFEYFSETQRNKGNFPGRFSGRQFSNSRSEMNVSTLELGDSALYLCASSLQAGTGISGYTFGSGTRLTVV.